This TCR beta chain was obtained from a study of blood T cell repertoires in COVID-19 (dated by TCRdb to about 2020). A note on the overall study: Collaborator samples came from the United States, Italy and Spain and covered acute and convalescent phases of COVID-19. The prospective study material was composed of cDNA or gDNA derived from T cells, B-cell-depleted T cells, or PBMCs. Deeply sampled blood TCRbeta repertoires from subjects exposed to, actively infected with, or recovered from COVID-19 were included in the dataset. A freely available public database, intended as a resource for researchers studying the immune response to SARS-CoV-2, is where the repertoires were released. Samples came from the ongoing ImmuneRACE study (first 160 participants) plus 1,254 subjects from 6 global collaborators. The sample metadata nearly always contained a de-identified subject ID, COVID-19 status, age in years and sex. Where available, HLA class I and class II types were obtained from metadata supplied by the sample provider rather than from assay-based typing. Overall results and qualifications from the work: Clinical and demographic metadata were provided uncurated, with the amount varying by source and participant.

Turning to this clone: Which antigen it targets is not known. Nothing much larger sits one base from this clone, and base qualities are not available.

The collaborating institutions used their own protocols to collect whole blood in K2EDTA tubes. For TCRbeta analysis, collaborators shipped samples as frozen whole blood, isolated PBMCs, or DNA extracted from either of those sample types. CDR1 and CDR2 were assigned from the germline V gene as ENHRY and SYGVKD. V is pruned by 4 bases and J by 2 bases, leaving 12 bases of the junction without a gene match. The CDR3 numbers 17 residues from cysteine through phenylalanine. Of all the DNA, just the CDR3 is kept, 51 bases in frame from base 1. TCRbeta CDR3 regions were amplified from genomic DNA using the immunoSEQ Assay, a bias-controlled multiplex PCR. The paper's processing steps were these. The number of nucleated cells in each sample was estimated from the amplification of reference gene primers within the assay. To quantify the absolute abundance of each unique TCRbeta CDR3 rearrangement, sequence reads were collapsed and filtered. Productive Simpson clonality was computed per sample as the square root of Simpson's diversity index over productive rearrangements. Here the immuneACCESS table is served through TCRdb, limited to in-frame sequences with V and J called. Missing clones are a known gap in these copies; in checked studies unresolved V genes cover under half, and the rest lacks a known reason. V, J and clone size are taken as reported in that table, and D and trimming were inferred from the DNA itself. The sample records 260,000 or so clones, around 88% of which are singletons. Jointly, the top ten make up 5.7% of the sample.

Sequenced material: peripheral blood. The sequence is built from TRBV10-3 and TRBJ2-7; 9 central nucleotides agree with TRBD2. The sequence derives from an elderly man with acute or convalescent COVID-19. The nucleotides read TGTGCCATCAGTGGTGGGATTAGCGGGAGACCCCCCTACGAGCAGTACTTC. The translation is CAISGGISGRPPYEQYF.